The table lists the clone carrying this T cell receptor (beta chain) with many counts. V lost 0 bases and J lost 12, with 15 bases in between. Germline loops: CDR1 LNHDA, CDR2 SQIVND (reference sequence). The CDR3 contains 14 residues. TCR beta CDR3 regions were amplified from RNA. The primer set for the first-round RT-PCR of the TCR CDR3 was HTBI. TCRdb used MiXCR to reprocess the multiplex PCR reads, holding one entry per CDR3 protein. The sample contains roughly 580,000 distinct CDR3 sequences, 11% to 15% of which appear only once. The sample belongs to a study of T cells in Graves' hyperthyroidism and ophthalmopathy.

The chain employs TRBV19 and TRBJ1-5; D not resolved. Sequenced input: blood. This receptor was identified in a woman aged 25 to 39 with Graves' hyperthyroidism that later progressed to Graves' ophthalmopathy. This CDR3 is CASSIDAYQRFQHF. CDR3 nucleotides: TGTGCCAGTAGTATAGATGCCTATCAACGGTTCCAGCATTTT.